Listed below are T cell receptor beta chains from one sample, sequenced in a study of CD4 T cells in relation to SARS-CoV-2 and coronaviruses. Clones were sequenced by immunoSEQ multiplex PCR, and TCRdb holds only the in-frame ones, with some missing. The sample contains 60,000 to 85,000 clones, over 85% of which appear only once. Material for sequencing was naive CD4+ T cells from PBMCs. The receptors were sampled from a human donor in good health. CDR3s leave out the opening cysteine and the closing phenylalanine or tryptophan. Each record gives: V gene, CDR3 protein.

v_gene: TRBV5-1; CDR3aa: ASSLDGGLETQY
v_gene: TRBV7-3; CDR3aa: ASRSGGNTGELF
v_gene: TRBV6-4; CDR3aa: ASSVSGGETQY
v_gene: TRBV9; CDR3aa: ASSVGTGLSSGNTIY
v_gene: TRBV5-8; CDR3aa: ASSLDRAQPQH
v_gene: TRBV5-1; CDR3aa: ASSEPGAPEAF
v_gene: TRBV7-8; CDR3aa: ASSPGTANTGELF
v_gene: TRBV20-1; CDR3aa: SASDPGYEQY
v_gene: TRBV29-1; CDR3aa: SVRTVGETQY
v_gene: TRBV19; CDR3aa: ASSIDDREGDTEAF
v_gene: TRBV6-2/TRBV6-3; CDR3aa: ASSYPHVSYEQY
v_gene: TRBV29-1; CDR3aa: SVVRGGYGYT
v_gene: TRBV19; CDR3aa: ASSGTSGGVGEQF
v_gene: TRBV5-4; CDR3aa: ASTTQGKNTEAF
v_gene: TRBV5-4; CDR3aa: ASSFETYEQY
v_gene: TRBV24-1; CDR3aa: ATKPGLPMNTEAF
v_gene: TRBV3-1/TRBV3-2; CDR3aa: ASSPHDGANVLT
v_gene: TRBV5-1; CDR3aa: ASSRDSLNYGYT
v_gene: TRBV30; CDR3aa: AWIISGFTSEAF
v_gene: TRBV7-3; CDR3aa: ASSLEGAHTEAF
v_gene: TRBV24-1; CDR3aa: ATSHDRANEQF
v_gene: TRBV4-1; CDR3aa: ASSSRDRSSGANVLT
v_gene: TRBV15; CDR3aa: ATSRDQTDTQY
v_gene: TRBV28; CDR3aa: ASSLLARGFSGNTIY
v_gene: TRBV5-1; CDR3aa: ASSSLAGGPYEQY
v_gene: TRBV7-9; CDR3aa: ASSFRSGTSVEQY
v_gene: TRBV15; CDR3aa: ATSRGQGPYEQY
v_gene: TRBV24-1; CDR3aa: ATSDPYGTGAEKLF
v_gene: TRBV9; CDR3aa: ASSAKLGTSGSPPTQY
v_gene: TRBV5-4; CDR3aa: ASSHGGAAGANVLT
v_gene: TRBV20-1; CDR3aa: SASPSGLTNEKLF
v_gene: TRBV2; CDR3aa: ASSAHSPLH
v_gene: TRBV29-1; CDR3aa: SVEGTVVRGGSYNEQF
v_gene: TRBV5-1; CDR3aa: ASSLEVQAFQETQY
v_gene: TRBV2; CDR3aa: ASSEVGNKAF
v_gene: TRBV10-3; CDR3aa: AISEIITPSGNTIY
v_gene: TRBV3-1/TRBV3-2; CDR3aa: ASSQENLLYT